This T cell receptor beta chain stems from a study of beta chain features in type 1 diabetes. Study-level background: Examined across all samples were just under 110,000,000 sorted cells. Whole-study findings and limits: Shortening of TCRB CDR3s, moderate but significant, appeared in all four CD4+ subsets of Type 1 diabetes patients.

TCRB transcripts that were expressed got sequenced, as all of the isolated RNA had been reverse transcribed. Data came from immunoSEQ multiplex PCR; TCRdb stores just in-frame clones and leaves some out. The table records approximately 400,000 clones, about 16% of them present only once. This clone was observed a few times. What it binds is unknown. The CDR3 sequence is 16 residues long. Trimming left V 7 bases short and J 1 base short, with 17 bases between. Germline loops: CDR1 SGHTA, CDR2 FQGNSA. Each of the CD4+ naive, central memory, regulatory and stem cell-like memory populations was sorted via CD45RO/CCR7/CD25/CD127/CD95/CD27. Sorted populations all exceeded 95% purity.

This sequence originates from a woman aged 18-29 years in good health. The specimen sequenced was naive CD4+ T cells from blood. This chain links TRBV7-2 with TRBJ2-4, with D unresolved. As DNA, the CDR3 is TGTGCCAGCACCCAACGAGGTAGAGACGCCAAAAACATTCAGTACTTC. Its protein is CASTQRGRDAKNIQYF. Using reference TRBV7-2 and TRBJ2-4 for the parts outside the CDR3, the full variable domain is GAGVSQSPSNKVTEKGKDVELRCDPISGHTALYWYRQSLGQGLEFLIYFQGNSAPDKSGLPSDRFSAERTGGSVSTLTIQRTQQEDSAVYLCASTQRGRDAKNIQYFGAGTRLSVL.